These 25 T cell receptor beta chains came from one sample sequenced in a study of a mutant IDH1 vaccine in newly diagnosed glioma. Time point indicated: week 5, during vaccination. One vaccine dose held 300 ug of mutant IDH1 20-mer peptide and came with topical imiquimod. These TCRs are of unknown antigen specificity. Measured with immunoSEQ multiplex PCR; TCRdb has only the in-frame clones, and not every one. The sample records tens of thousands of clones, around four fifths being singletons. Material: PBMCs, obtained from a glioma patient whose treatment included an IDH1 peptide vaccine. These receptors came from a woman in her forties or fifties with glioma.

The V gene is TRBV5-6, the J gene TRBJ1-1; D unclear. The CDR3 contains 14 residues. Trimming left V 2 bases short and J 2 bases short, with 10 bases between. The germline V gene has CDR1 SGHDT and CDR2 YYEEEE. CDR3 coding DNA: TGTGCCAGCAGCTTCCGGTCCGGAAACACTGAAGCTTTCTTT. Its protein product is CASSFRSGNTEAFF.

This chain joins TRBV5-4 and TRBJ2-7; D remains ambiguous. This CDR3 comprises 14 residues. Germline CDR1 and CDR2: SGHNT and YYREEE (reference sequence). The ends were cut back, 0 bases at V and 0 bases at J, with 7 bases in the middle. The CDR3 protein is CASSLEAVSYEQYF. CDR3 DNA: TGTGCCAGCAGCTTGGAGGCTGTCTCCTACGAGCAGTACTTC.

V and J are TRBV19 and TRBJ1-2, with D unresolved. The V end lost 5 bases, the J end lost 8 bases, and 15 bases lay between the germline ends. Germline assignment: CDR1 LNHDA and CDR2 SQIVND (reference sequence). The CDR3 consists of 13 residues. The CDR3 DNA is TGTGCCAGTAGTTTTTATAGGGAGAACGGCTACACCTTC. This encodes CASSFYRENGYTF.

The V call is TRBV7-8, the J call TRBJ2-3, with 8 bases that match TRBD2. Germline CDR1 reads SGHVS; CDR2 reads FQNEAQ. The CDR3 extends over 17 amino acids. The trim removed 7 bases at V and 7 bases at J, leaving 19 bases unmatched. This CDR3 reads CASIISEGGGNDNTQYF. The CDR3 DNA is TGTGCCAGCATCATAAGCGAGGGCGGGGGGAACGATAATACGCAGTATTTT.

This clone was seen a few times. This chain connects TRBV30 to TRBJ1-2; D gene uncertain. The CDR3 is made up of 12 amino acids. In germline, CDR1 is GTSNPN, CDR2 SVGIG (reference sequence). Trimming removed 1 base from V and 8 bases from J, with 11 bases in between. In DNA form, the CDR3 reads TGTGCCTGGAGTGAAGGGCGCGGAGGCTACACCTTC. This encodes CAWSEGRGGYTF.

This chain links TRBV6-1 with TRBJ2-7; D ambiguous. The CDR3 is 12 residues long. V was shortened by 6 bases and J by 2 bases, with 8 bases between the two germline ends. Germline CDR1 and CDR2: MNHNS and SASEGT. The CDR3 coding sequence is TGTGCCAGCAGGGGTTTAGCCTACGAGCAGTACTTC. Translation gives CASRGLAYEQYF.

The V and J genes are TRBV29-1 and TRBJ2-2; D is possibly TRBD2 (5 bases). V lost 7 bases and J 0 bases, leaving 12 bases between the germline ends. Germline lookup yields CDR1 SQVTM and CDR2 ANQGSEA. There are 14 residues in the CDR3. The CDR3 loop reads CSAREGANTGELFF. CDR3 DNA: TGCAGCGCCCGTGAGGGTGCGAACACCGGGGAGCTGTTTTTT.

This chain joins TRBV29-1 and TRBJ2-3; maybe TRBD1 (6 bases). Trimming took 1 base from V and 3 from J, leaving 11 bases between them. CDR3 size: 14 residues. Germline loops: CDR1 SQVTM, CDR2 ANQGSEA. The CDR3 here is CSVEGGRGTDTQYF. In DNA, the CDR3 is TGCAGCGTTGAAGGGGGTAGGGGGACAGATACGCAGTATTTT.

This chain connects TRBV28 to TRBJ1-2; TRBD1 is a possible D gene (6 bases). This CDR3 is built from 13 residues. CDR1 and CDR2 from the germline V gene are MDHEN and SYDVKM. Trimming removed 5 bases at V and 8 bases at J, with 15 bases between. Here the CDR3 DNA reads TGTGCCAGCAGTGTACAGGGAGGAGAAGGCTACACCTTC. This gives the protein CASSVQGGEGYTF.

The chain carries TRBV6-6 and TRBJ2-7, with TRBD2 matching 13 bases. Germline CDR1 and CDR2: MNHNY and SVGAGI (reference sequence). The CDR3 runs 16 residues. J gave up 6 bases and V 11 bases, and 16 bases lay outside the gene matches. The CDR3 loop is CAALLAGGSLPPEQYF. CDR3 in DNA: TGTGCCGCCTTACTAGCGGGGGGGAGCTTACCCCCCGAGCAGTACTTC.

CDR3 amino acids: CASSPHPEGNEQFF. DNA for the CDR3: TGCGCCAGCAGCCCCCACCCCGAGGGGAATGAGCAGTTCTTC. The rearrangement joins TRBV5-1 to TRBJ2-1, with D tentatively TRBD1 or TRBD2 (5 bases each). Germline-derived CDR1 and CDR2 are SGHRS and YFSETQ. The V end was cut by 4 bases, the J end by 7 bases, with 15 bases between. The CDR3 sequence is 14 residues long.

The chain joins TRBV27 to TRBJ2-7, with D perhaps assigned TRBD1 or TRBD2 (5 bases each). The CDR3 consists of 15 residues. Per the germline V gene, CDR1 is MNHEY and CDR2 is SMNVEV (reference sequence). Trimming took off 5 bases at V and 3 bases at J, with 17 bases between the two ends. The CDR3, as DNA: TGTGCCAGCAGTCCAGTATATGGGACCGGCTACGAGCAGTACTTC. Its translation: CASSPVYGTGYEQYF.

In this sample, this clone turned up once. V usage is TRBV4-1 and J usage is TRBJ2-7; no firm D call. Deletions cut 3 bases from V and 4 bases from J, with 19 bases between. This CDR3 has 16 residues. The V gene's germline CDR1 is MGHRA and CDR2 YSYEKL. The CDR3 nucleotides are TGCGCCAGCAGCCAGGCCTTCGGCCAGGCGGTATACGAGCAGTACTTC. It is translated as CASSQAFGQAVYEQYF.

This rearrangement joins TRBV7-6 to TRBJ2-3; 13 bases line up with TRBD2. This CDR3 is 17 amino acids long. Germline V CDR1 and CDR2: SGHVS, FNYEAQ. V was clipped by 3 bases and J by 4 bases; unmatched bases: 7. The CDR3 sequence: CASSFGLAGVLPDTQYF. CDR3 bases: TGTGCCAGCAGCTTTGGACTAGCGGGGGTCCTCCCAGATACGCAGTATTTT.

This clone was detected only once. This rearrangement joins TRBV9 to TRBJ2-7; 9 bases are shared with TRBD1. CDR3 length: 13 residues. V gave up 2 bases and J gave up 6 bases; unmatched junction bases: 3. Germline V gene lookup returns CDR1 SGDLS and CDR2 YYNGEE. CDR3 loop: CASSVTGGLEQYF. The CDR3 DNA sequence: TGTGCCAGCAGCGTTACAGGGGGCCTCGAGCAGTACTTC.

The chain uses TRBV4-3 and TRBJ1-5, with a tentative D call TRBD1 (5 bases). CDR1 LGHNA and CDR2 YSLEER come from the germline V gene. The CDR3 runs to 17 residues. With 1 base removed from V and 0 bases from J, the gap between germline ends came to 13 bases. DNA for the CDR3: TGCGCCAGCAGCCAAGGGGATGGCAGGGCTAGCAATCAGCCCCAGCATTTT. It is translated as CASSQGDGRASNQPQHF.

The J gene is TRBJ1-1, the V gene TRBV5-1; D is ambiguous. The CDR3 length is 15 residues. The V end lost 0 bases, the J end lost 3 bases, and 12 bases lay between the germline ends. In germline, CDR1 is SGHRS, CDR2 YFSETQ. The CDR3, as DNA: TGCGCCAGCAGCTTGGCGAGGTATGTGGACACTGAAGCTTTCTTT. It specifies CASSLARYVDTEAFF.

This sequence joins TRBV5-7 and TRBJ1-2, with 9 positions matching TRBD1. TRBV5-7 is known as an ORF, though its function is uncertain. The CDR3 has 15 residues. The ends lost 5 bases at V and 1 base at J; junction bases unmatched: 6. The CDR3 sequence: CASREQGAGNYGYTF. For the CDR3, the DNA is TGTGCCAGCAGGGAACAGGGGGCAGGTAACTATGGCTACACCTTC.

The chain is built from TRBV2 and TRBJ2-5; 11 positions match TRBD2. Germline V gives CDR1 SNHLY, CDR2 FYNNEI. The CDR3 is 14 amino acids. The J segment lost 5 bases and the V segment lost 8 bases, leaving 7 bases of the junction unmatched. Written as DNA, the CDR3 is TGTGCCAGCCAACCCGGGACTAGCGGCGAGACCCAGTACTTC. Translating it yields CASQPGTSGETQYF.

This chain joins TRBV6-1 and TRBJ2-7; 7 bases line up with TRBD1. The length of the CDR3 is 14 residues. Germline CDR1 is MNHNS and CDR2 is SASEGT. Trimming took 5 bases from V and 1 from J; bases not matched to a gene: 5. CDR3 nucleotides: TGTGCCAGCAGTCTTACGGGACAGTCCTACGAGCAGTACTTC. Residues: CASSLTGQSYEQYF.

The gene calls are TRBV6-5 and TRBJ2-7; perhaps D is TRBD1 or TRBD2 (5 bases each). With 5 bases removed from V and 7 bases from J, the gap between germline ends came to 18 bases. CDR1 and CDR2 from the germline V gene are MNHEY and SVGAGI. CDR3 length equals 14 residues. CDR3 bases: TGTGCCAGCAGTCGGGACGGTCCATTTCAGGAGCAGTACTTC. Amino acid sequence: CASSRDGPFQEQYF.

The CDR3 loop reads CASRPPLAAKTNEQFF. Here the CDR3 DNA reads TGTGCCAGCAGGCCGCCACTAGCGGCCAAAACTAATGAGCAGTTCTTC. The V and J genes are TRBV27 and TRBJ2-1; TRBD2 aligns across 8 bases. From germline, CDR1 is MNHEY and CDR2 SMNVEV (reference sequence). Trimming removed 6 bases from V and 7 bases from J; junction bases left unmatched: 14. CDR3 length: 16 residues.

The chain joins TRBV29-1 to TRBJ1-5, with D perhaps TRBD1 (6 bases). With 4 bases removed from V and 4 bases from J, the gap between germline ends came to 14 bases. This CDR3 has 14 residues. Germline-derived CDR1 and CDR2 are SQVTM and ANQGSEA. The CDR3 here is CSVGGGGRNQPQHF. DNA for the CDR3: TGCAGCGTTGGAGGGGGGGGTCGTAATCAGCCCCAGCATTTT.

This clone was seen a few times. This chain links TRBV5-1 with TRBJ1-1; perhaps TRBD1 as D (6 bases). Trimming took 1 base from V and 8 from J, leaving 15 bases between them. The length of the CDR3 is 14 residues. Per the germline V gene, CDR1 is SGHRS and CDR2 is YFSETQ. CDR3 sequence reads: CASSLPEGVTEAFF. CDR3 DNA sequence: TGCGCCAGCAGCTTGCCGGAGGGGGTAACCGAAGCTTTCTTT.

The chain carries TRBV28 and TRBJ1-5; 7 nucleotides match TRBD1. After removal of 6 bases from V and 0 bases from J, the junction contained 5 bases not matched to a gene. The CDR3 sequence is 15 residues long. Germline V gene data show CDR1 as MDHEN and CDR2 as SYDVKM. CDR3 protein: CASSPRQGSNQPQHF. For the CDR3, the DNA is TGTGCCAGCAGCCCTCGACAGGGTAGCAATCAGCCCCAGCATTTT.